This paragraph covers one TCR beta chain sequence. No cognate antigen has been identified for it. Within one base of it there is no much larger clone, and no base qualities were kept. The V and J ends are trimmed by 5 bases and 10 bases, leaving 12 bases between them. Counted from cysteine to phenylalanine, this CDR3 has 12 amino acids. The retained sequence is limited to the CDR3, 36 bases, with the frame set at the first base. CDR1 and CDR2 (PRHDT, FYEKMQ) derive from the germline V gene (reference sequence). TCRbeta CDR3 regions were amplified from genomic DNA by means of the immunoSEQ Assay, a bias-controlled multiplex PCR. Per the authors' processing: Within the assay, amplification of reference gene primers was used to estimate how many nucleated cells each sample contained. To quantify the absolute abundance of each unique TCRbeta CDR3 rearrangement, sequence reads were collapsed and filtered. For each sample, productive Simpson clonality was calculated as the square root of Simpson's diversity index over productive rearrangements. TCRdb provides this immuneACCESS table in a form limited to in-frame rearrangements. Some clones are lacking; in checked studies, under half of them reflect an unresolved V gene, and why the rest are absent is not known. The DNA was the basis for D and trimming; V, J and clone size are from that table. The sample includes approximately 200,000 clones, with about four fifths observed a single time. The top ten clonotypes cover approximately 1.4% of the sample.

This record comes from a study of blood T cell repertoires in COVID-19 (TCRdb year 2020). In the study overall: Samples covering the acute and convalescent phases of COVID-19 were provided by collaborators in the United States, Italy and Spain. Where available, HLA class I and class II types were taken from metadata supplied by the sample provider and were not determined by assay-based typing. Samples came from the ongoing ImmuneRACE study (first 160 participants) plus 1,254 subjects from 6 global collaborators. The repertoires were released in a freely available public database meant as a resource for research on the immune response to SARS-CoV-2. The prospective study material was composed of cDNA or gDNA derived from T cells, B-cell-depleted T cells, or PBMCs. The dataset comprised deeply sampled blood TCRbeta repertoires from subjects exposed to, actively infected with, or recovered from COVID-19. The sample metadata nearly always contained a de-identified subject ID, COVID-19 status, age in years and sex. What the work shows at the level of the full study, not this receptor alone: Clinical and demographic metadata were provided uncurated, with the amount varying by source and participant.

Enrolling through a virtual design, the prospective study's participants ranged in age from roughly 18 to 100 years and lived across around 25 United States geographic areas. Cohort assignment in the prospective study relied on participant-reported clinical history from a screening survey and a study questionnaire. In the prospective study, mobile phlebotomists collected whole blood, serum and a nasopharyngeal or oropharyngeal swab from each participant. Over an approximately 2-month period, participants in the prospective study had the option of providing additional blood draws and questionnaires. Before DNA extraction, prospective study blood samples were shipped either frozen or at room temperature.

The sequenced material came from PBMCs or T cells enriched from blood (not recorded which). The clonotype was recovered from a woman in her forties with acute COVID-19. The chain was built from TRBV13 and TRBJ2-1; TRBD1 is a possible D gene, resting on 7 matching bases. CDR3 protein: CASSTRGREQFF. The sequenced DNA is TGTGCCAGCAGCACCAGGGGGAGGGAGCAGTTCTTC. With the rest looked up from the reference TRBV13 and TRBJ2-1 genes rather than sequenced, the full variable domain is AAGVIQSPRHLIKEKRETATLKCYPIPRHDTVYWYQQGPGQDPQFLISFYEKMQSDKGSIPDRFSAQQFSDYHSELNMSSLELGDSALYFCASSTRGREQFFGPGTRLTVL.